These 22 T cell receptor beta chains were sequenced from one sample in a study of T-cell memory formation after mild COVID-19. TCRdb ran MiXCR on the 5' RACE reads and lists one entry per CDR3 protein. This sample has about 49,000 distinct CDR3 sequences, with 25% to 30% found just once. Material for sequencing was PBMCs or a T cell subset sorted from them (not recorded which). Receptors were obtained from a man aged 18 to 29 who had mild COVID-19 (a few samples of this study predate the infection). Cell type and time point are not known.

The CDR3 DNA follows: TGTGCCAGCAGTTTTTTGGGGCGCGAGGCTTTCTTT. Translation gives CASSFLGREAFF. The genes are TRBV12-3 or TRBV12-4 and TRBJ1-1, with D possibly matching TRBD1 (5 bases). This CDR3 comprises 12 residues. V gave up 3 bases and J gave up 11 bases, with 13 bases separating them.

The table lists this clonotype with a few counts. The DNA of the CDR3 is TGCAGCGGGGTCTCCATCCCCGGCGAGCAGTTCTTC. Protein product: CSGVSIPGEQFF. The V gene is TRBV29-1, the J gene TRBJ2-1; no reliable D call. Trimming removed 7 bases at V and 10 bases at J, with 17 bases between. CDR1 SQVTM and CDR2 ANQGSEA come from the germline V gene. The length of the CDR3 is 12 residues.

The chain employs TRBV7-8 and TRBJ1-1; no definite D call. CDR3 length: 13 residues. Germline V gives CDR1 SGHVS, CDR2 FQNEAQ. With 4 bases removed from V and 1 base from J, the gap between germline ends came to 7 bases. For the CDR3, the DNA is TGTGCCAGCAGCTCCTTATCGAACACTGAAGCTTTCTTT. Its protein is CASSSLSNTEAFF.

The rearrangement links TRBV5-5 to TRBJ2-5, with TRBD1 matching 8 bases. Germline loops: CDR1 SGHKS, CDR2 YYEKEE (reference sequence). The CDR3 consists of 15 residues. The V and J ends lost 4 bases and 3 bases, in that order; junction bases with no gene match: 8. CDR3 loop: CASSAGQDTEETQYF. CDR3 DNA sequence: TGTGCCAGCAGCGCGGGACAGGACACAGAAGAGACCCAGTACTTC.

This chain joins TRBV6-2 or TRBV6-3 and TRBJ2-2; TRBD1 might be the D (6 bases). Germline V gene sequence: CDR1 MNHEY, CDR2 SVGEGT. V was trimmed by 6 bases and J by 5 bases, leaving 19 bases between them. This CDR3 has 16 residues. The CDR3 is CASSPAPGQNTGELFF. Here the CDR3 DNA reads TGTGCCAGCAGCCCCGCTCCGGGACAAAATACCGGGGAGCTGTTTTTT.

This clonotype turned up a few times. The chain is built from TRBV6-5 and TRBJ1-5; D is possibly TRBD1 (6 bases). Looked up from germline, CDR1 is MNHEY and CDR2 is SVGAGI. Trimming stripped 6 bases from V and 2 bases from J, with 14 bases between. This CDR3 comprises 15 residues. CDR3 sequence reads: CASSPDSYGNQPQHF. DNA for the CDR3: TGTGCCAGCAGCCCGGACAGCTACGGCAATCAGCCCCAGCATTTT.

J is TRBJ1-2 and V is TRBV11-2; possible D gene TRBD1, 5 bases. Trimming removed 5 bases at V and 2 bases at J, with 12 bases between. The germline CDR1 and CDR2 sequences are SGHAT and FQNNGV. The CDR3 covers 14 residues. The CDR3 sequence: CASSNRRGNYGYTF. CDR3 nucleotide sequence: TGTGCCAGCAGCAACAGAAGGGGAAACTATGGCTACACCTTC.

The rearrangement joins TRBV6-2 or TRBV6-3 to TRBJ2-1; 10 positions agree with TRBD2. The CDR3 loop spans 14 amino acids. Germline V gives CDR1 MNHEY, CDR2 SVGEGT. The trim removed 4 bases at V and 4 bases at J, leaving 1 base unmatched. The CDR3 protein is CASSWTSGYNEQFF. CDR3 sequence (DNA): TGTGCCAGCAGTTGGACTAGCGGTTACAATGAGCAGTTCTTC.

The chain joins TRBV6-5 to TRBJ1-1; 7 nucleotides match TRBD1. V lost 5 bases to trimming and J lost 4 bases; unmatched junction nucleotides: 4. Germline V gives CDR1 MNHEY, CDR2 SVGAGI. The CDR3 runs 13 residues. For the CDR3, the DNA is TGTGCCAGCAGTGACAGGGACACCACTGAAGCTTTCTTT. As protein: CASSDRDTTEAFF.

The CDR3 region has the DNA TGTGCCAGCAGCCAGGATGAGACCCAGTACTTC. Protein: CASSQDETQYF. This chain uses TRBV12-3 or TRBV12-4 with TRBJ2-5; D is unresolved. V was cut by 6 bases and J by 5 bases, with 7 bases left in between. This CDR3 has 11 amino acids.

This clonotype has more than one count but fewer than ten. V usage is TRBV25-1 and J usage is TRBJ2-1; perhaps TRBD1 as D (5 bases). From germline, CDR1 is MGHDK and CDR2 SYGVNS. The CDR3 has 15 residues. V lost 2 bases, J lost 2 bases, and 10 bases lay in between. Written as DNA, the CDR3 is TGTGCCAGCAGTGAAGGGAAGGGGCCCTACAATGAGCAGTTCTTC. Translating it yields CASSEGKGPYNEQFF.

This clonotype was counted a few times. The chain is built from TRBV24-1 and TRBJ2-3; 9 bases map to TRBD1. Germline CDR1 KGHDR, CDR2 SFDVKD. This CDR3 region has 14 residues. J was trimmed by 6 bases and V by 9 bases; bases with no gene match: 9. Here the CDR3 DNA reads TGTGCCACCTTATTCGGGACAGGGAGTGATACGCAGTATTTT. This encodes CATLFGTGSDTQYF.

CDR3 sequence reads: CASRKMRDSTDTQYF. The CDR3 DNA reads TGTGCCAGCCGGAAGATGCGGGACAGCACAGATACGCAGTATTTT. V usage is TRBV21-1 and J usage is TRBJ2-3; the table assigns TRBD1, which was not confirmed against the DNA. TRBV21-1 is tagged as a pseudogene. The CDR3 consists of 15 residues.

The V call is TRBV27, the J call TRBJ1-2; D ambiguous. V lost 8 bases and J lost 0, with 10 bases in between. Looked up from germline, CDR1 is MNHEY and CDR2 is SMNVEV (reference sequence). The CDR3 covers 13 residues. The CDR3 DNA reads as TGTGCCAGCCGGCAGCTACCTAACTATGGCTACACCTTC. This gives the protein CASRQLPNYGYTF.

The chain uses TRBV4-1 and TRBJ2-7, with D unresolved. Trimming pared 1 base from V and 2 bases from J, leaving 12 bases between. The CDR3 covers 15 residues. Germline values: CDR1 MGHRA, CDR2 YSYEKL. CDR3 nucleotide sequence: TGCGCCAGCAGCCAAGGGACCGACCCCGCCTACGAGCAGTACGTC. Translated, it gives CASSQGTDPAYEQYV.

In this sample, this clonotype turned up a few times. The CDR3, as DNA: TGTGCCAGCAGAGCGACGGGCTTCAATCAGCCCCAGCATTTT. Translated, it gives CASRATGFNQPQHF. The chain combines TRBV27 with TRBJ1-5; D unresolved. Germline V lookup: CDR1 MNHEY, CDR2 SMNVEV (reference sequence). The CDR3 covers 14 residues. Trimming removed 6 bases from V and 3 bases from J, with 12 bases in between.

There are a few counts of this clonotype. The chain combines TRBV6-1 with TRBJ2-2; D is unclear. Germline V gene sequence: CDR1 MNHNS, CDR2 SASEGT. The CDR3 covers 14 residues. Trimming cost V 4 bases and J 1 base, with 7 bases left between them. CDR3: CASSARWNTGELFF. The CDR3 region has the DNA TGTGCCAGCAGTGCAAGATGGAACACCGGGGAGCTGTTTTTT.

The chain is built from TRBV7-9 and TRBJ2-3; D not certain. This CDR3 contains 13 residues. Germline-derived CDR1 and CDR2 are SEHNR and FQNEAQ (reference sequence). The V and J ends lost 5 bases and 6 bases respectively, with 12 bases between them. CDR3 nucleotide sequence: TGTGCCAGCAGCCCAACGGATCGGGATACGCAGTATTTT. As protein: CASSPTDRDTQYF.

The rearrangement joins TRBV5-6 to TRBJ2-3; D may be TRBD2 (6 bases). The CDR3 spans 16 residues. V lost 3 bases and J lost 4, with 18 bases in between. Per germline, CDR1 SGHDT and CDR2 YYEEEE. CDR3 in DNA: TGTGCCAGCAGCTCTCTGGGGGGTCCAACGGCAGATACGCAGTATTTT. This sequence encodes CASSSLGGPTADTQYF.

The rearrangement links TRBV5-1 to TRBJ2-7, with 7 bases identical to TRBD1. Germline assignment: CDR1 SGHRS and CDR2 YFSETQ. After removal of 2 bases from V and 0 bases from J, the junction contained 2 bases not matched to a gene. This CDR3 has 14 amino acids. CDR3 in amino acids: CASSFTGASYEQYF. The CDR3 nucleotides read TGCGCCAGCAGCTTTACAGGGGCCTCCTACGAGCAGTACTTC.

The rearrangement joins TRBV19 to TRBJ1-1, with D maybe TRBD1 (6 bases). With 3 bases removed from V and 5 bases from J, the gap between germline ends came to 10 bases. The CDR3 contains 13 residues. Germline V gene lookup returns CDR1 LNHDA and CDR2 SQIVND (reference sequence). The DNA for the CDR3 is TGTGCCAGTAGTATTCAGGGGAGAACTGAAGCTTTCTTT. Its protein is CASSIQGRTEAFF.

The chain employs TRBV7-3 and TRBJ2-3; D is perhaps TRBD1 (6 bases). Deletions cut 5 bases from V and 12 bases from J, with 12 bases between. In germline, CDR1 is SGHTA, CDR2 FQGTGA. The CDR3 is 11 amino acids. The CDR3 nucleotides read TGTGCCAGCAGCCCAGGGGCCAGCCAGTATTTT. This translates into CASSPGASQYF. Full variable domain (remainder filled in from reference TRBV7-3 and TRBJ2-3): GAGVSQTPSNKVTEKGKYVELRCDPISGHTALYWYRQSLGQGPEFLIYFQGTGAADDSGLPNDRFFAVRPEGSVSTLKIQRTERGDSAVYLCASSPGASQYFGPGTRLTVL.